These 22 T cell receptor beta chains were sequenced from one sample in a study of blood T cell repertoires in COVID-19. Assay: immunoSEQ multiplex PCR; the TCRdb copy retains only in-frame clones and omits some. The sample lists 230,000 or so clones, around 83% occurring once. Input material: peripheral blood. The receptor source for this set is a woman aged 35 to 49 who had recovered from COVID-19.

The rearrangement links TRBV4-3 to TRBJ2-1; unclear D gene. Looked up from germline, CDR1 is LGHNA and CDR2 is YSLEER. Trimming shortened V by 7 bases and J by 6 bases, and 28 bases separated the two germline ends. The CDR3 is 18 residues long. The CDR3, as DNA: TGCGCCAGCACTCGGTTTTTGGCGGCCCCCCTTATTGGCAATGAGCAGTTCTTC. It yields the protein CASTRFLAAPLIGNEQFF.

There are a few counts of this clone. The chain recombines TRBV15 with TRBJ2-5; TRBD1 matches 9 bases. CDR3 length: 17 amino acids. V shed 0 bases and J 5 bases; nucleotides not matched to a gene: 10. CDR1 LNHNV and CDR2 YYDKDF come from the germline V gene (reference sequence). For the CDR3, the DNA is TGTGCCACCAGCAGAGATCGCGACAGGGGGAACGTGGAGACCCAGTACTTC. Its protein product is CATSRDRDRGNVETQYF. Full variable domain (outside the CDR3, taken from reference TRBV15 and TRBJ2-5): DAMVIQNPRYQVTQFGKPVTLSCSQTLNHNVMYWYQQKSSQAPKLLFHYYDKDFNNEADTPDNFQSRRPNTSFCFLDIRSPGLGDTAMYLCATSRDRDRGNVETQYFGPGTRLLVL.

The V and J genes are TRBV7-3 and TRBJ2-1, with TRBD2 identical over 13 bases. CDR1 is SGHTA, CDR2 FQGTGA, per germline. The CDR3 loop spans 15 amino acids. J was trimmed by 5 bases and V by 6 bases; bases with no gene match: 4. The CDR3 here is CASRLAGGLHNEQFF. CDR3 DNA: TGTGCCAGCAGACTAGCGGGGGGGCTTCACAATGAGCAGTTCTTC.

The chain has TRBV21-1 and TRBJ2-4; no DNA check was done on the table's D call, TRBD1. TRBV21-1 is deemed a pseudogene. The CDR3 sequence is 17 residues long. CDR3 in DNA: TGTGCCAGCAGCCCAACTGGCAGGGTTAGACCGAAAAACATTCAGTACTTC. Amino acids: CASSPTGRVRPKNIQYF.

Written as DNA, the CDR3 is TGCGCCAGCACCTGGACAAGCTCCTACAATGAGCAGTTCTTC. It encodes CASTWTSSYNEQFF. V gene TRBV10-2 combines with J gene TRBJ2-1; perhaps TRBD1 as D (5 bases). This CDR3 contains 14 residues. Between the trimmed V and J ends, which lost 7 bases and 0 bases, there was a span of 10 bases. CDR1 is WSHSY and CDR2 is SAAADI in the germline V gene.

The genes are TRBV3-1 (or the pseudogene TRBV3-2) and TRBJ1-1; 7 nucleotides line up with TRBD1. V gave up 4 bases and J gave up 8 bases; unmatched junction bases: 7. The CDR3 runs to 13 residues. The germline CDR1 and CDR2 sequences are LGHDT and YNNKEL (reference sequence). The CDR3 DNA reads as TGTGCCAGCAGCCCCCGGGACAGTGCAGAAGCTTTCTTT. The encoded protein is CASSPRDSAEAFF.

The rearrangement joins TRBV24-1 to TRBJ2-1; TRBD1 might be the D (7 bases). The CDR3 runs to 14 residues. Germline V gives CDR1 KGHDR, CDR2 SFDVKD. Trimming stripped 6 bases from V and 7 bases from J, with 15 bases between. Written as DNA, the CDR3 is TGTGCCACCAGTTCCGACAGGGAGGCGAATGAGCAGTTCTTC. This encodes CATSSDREANEQFF.

The chain uses TRBV19 and TRBJ2-7, with unresolved D. Germline CDR1 is LNHDA and CDR2 is SQIVND (reference sequence). The ends were cut back, 5 bases at V and 6 bases at J, with 14 bases in the middle. The CDR3 runs 13 residues. DNA for the CDR3: TGTGCCAGTAGTTCACAGCCCCTCTCCGAGCAGTACTTC. Translating gives CASSSQPLSEQYF.

This rearrangement joins TRBV2 to TRBJ2-7, with TRBD1 identical over 10 bases. V was pared by 3 bases and J by 5 bases, with 10 bases of the junction left unmatched. Germline V gene lookup returns CDR1 SNHLY and CDR2 FYNNEI. This CDR3 comprises 16 residues. The CDR3 DNA reads as TGTGCCAGCAGTGAGTCAAGGGACAGGGGAGTCCACGAGCAGTACTTC. Encoded protein: CASSESRDRGVHEQYF.

The chain uses TRBV12-5 and TRBJ1-2, with 9 bases fitting TRBD1. This CDR3 contains 14 residues. Germline V gene sequence: CDR1 LGHNT, CDR2 FRNRAP. The trim removed 6 bases at V and 5 bases at J, leaving 7 bases unmatched. The CDR3 is CASGLTGGGYGYTF. CDR3 coding DNA: TGTGCTAGTGGATTGACAGGGGGTGGGTATGGCTACACCTTC.

The genes are TRBV6-2 or TRBV6-3 and TRBJ2-7; 7 nucleotides align to TRBD1. V lost 6 bases to trimming and J lost 2 bases; unmatched junction nucleotides: 13. CDR1 is MNHEY, CDR2 SVGEGT, per germline. The CDR3 has 16 residues. CDR3 protein: CASSPKQGSFAYEQYF. The CDR3 DNA follows: TGTGCCAGCAGCCCCAAACAGGGGTCGTTCGCCTACGAGCAGTACTTC.

The V gene is TRBV18, the J gene TRBJ2-7; TRBD2 might be the D (5 bases). Germline V gene data show CDR1 as KGHSH and CDR2 as LQKENI. Trimming shortened V by 2 bases and J by 1 base, and 9 bases separated the two germline ends. The CDR3 covers 14 residues. The CDR3 spells CASSPRTGSYEQYF. In DNA, the CDR3 is TGTGCCAGCTCACCAAGGACTGGATCCTACGAGCAGTACTTC.

This chain connects TRBV27 to TRBJ1-2; TRBD1 matches 7 bases. CDR1 is MNHEY and CDR2 is SMNVEV in the germline V gene (reference sequence). After removal of 5 bases from V and 1 base from J, the junction contained 4 bases not matched to a gene. CDR3 length equals 14 residues. The CDR3 nucleotides are TGTGCCAGCAGTCCAGGGACAGTTAACTATGGCTACACCTTC. This translates into CASSPGTVNYGYTF.

This clone was recorded only once. This sequence joins TRBV7-8 and TRBJ2-5; a possible D gene is TRBD2 (5 bases). Trimming left V 5 bases short and J 2 bases short, with 15 bases between. This CDR3 is built from 15 residues. Per germline, CDR1 SGHVS and CDR2 FQNEAQ. CDR3 amino acids: CASSPGGGRQETQYF. CDR3 in DNA: TGTGCCAGCAGCCCAGGCGGCGGGCGTCAAGAGACCCAGTACTTC.

The rearrangement joins TRBV6-5 to TRBJ1-2; D is uncertain. V was pared by 8 bases and J by 2 bases, with 18 bases between. This CDR3 is built from 15 residues. Germline loops: CDR1 MNHEY, CDR2 SVGAGI. The CDR3 DNA is TGTGCCAGCTGCTGGGTTATGGCGGTGAACTATGGCTACACCTTC. Its translation: CASCWVMAVNYGYTF.

The chain carries TRBV18 and TRBJ1-2; no firm D call. The CDR3 contains 15 residues. V was cut by 2 bases and J by 1 base, with 11 bases left in between. Germline V gives CDR1 KGHSH, CDR2 LQKENI. For the CDR3, the DNA is TGTGCCAGCTCACCAGAGGGCACAGATAACTATGGCTACACCTTC. It translates to CASSPEGTDNYGYTF.

The rearrangement links TRBV27 to TRBJ2-7; TRBD1 matches at 9 bases. Germline V gives CDR1 MNHEY, CDR2 SMNVEV (reference sequence). The CDR3 sequence is 14 residues long. After removal of 6 bases from V and 4 bases from J, the junction contained 7 bases not matched to a gene. CDR3 region: CASSLGTGRYEQYF. The CDR3 coding sequence is TGTGCCAGCAGCTTAGGGACAGGGAGGTACGAGCAGTACTTC.

The chain carries TRBV5-1 and TRBJ2-7, with a tentative D call TRBD2 (5 bases). V lost 0 bases and J 5 bases, leaving 9 bases between the germline ends. This CDR3 contains 13 residues. Germline V CDR1 and CDR2: SGHRS, YFSETQ. The CDR3 nucleotides read TGCGCCAGCAGCTTGGTGGTGGGAGACGAGCAGTACTTC. Encoded protein: CASSLVVGDEQYF.

For the CDR3, the DNA is TGTGCCAGCATGGACAGGGGGCATAGAAACACCATATATTTT. Protein: CASMDRGHRNTIYF. The chain joins TRBV11-2 to TRBJ1-3; 11 bases fit TRBD1. CDR3 size: 14 residues. The germline CDR1 and CDR2 sequences are SGHAT and FQNNGV. The ends lost 7 bases at V and 5 bases at J; junction bases unmatched: 4.

The chain employs TRBV15 and TRBJ2-6; 7 bases agree with TRBD1. Germline assignment: CDR1 LNHNV and CDR2 YYDKDF (reference sequence). V shed 4 bases and J 0 bases; nucleotides not matched to a gene: 9. This CDR3 comprises 18 residues. The CDR3 loop reads CATSILRDSTSGANVLTF. The CDR3 DNA sequence: TGTGCCACCAGCATATTAAGGGACAGCACCTCTGGGGCCAACGTCCTGACTTTC.

V and J are TRBV18 and TRBJ2-2; TRBD2 agrees at 7 bases. J gave up 7 bases and V 0 bases, and 8 bases lay outside the gene matches. There are 16 residues in the CDR3. Germline V gene sequence: CDR1 KGHSH, CDR2 LQKENI. For the CDR3, the DNA is TGTGCCAGCTCACCACCCAACGGGGGGAGAGGCGGGGAGCTGTTTTTT. Amino acids: CASSPPNGGRGGELFF. Full variable domain (outside the CDR3, taken from reference TRBV18 and TRBJ2-2): NAGVMQNPRHLVRRRGQEARLRCSPMKGHSHVYWYRQLPEEGLKFMVYLQKENIIDESGMPKERFSAEFPKEGPSILRIQQVVRGDSAAYFCASSPPNGGRGGELFFGEGSRLTVL.

The J gene is TRBJ1-2, the V gene TRBV6-2 or TRBV6-3; TRBD1 agrees at 9 bases. The CDR3 runs 16 residues. The ends lost 2 bases at V and 4 bases at J; junction bases unmatched: 8. The germline CDR1 and CDR2 sequences are MNHEY and SVGEGT. The DNA of the CDR3 is TGTGCCAGCAGTTACGCATACAGGGGGCGCGGCTATGGCTACACCTTC. Its protein is CASSYAYRGRGYGYTF.